This TCR beta chain was identified during a study of radiation and T cells in renal cell carcinoma. Looked up from germline, CDR1 is SGHNT and CDR2 is YYREEE (reference sequence). Trimming cost V 0 bases and J 1 base, with 6 bases left between them. This CDR3 has 14 residues. The time point was: blood 2 weeks post-SBRT. Treatment noted: 15 Gy SBRT to primary tumor, nephrectomy 4 weeks later. Assay: immunoSEQ multiplex PCR; the TCRdb copy retains only in-frame clones and omits some. The sample includes 150,000 to 190,000 clones, around 90% of them seen just once. The sequence came from a woman between 45 and 60 years old with renal cell carcinoma. Sequenced here: blood, sampled from a patient whose treatment included radiotherapy and nephrectomy. The rearrangement links TRBV5-4 to TRBJ2-3, with unresolved D. The CDR3 spells CASSLDSGTDTQYF. As DNA, the CDR3 is TGTGCCAGCAGCTTGGATTCAGGCACAGATACGCAGTATTTT.